This entry features one T cell receptor (beta chain) sequence. Germline V gene data show CDR1 as WSHSY and CDR2 as SAAADI. With V trimmed by 6 bases and J by 8 bases, 4 bases remained unmatched. The CDR3 loop spans 13 amino acids. The record originates from a study of OX40 agonist ivuxolimab in advanced cancers. Sequenced by immunoSEQ multiplex PCR; TCRdb stores in-frame clones only, minus some. The sample gives about 76,000 clones, approximately 92% of which show up once; around 0.19% is in the top ten. The sequencing here drew on CD4+ or CD8+ T cells sorted from blood, taken in a trial of the OX40 agonist ivuxolimab. V and J are TRBV10-2 and TRBJ1-4; the match to TRBD1 covers 9 bases. The clonotype originates from an adult with an advanced solid tumor such as melanoma, head and neck, liver or kidney cancer. Written as DNA, the CDR3 is TGCGCCAGCAGCCGGGACAGGGTGGAAAAACTGTTTTTT. It codes for CASSRDRVEKLFF.